This TCR beta chain was captured in a study of radiotherapy plus CTLA-4 blockade in lung cancer. The overall study: 15% to 20% of enrolled patients responded objectively, and more than 25% had disease control. Whole-study findings and limits: Blood saw expansion of tumor-derived TCR clones after radiotherapy plus ipilimumab. Early clone dynamics of blood T cells, plus interferon-beta, reportedly predicted response best.

The CDR3 extends over 13 amino acids. Looked up from germline, CDR1 is KGHSH and CDR2 is LQKENI. V lost 8 bases and J lost 1, with 11 bases in between. A remark on this clone: Its cognate antigen is unknown.

Assay used: immunoSEQ multiplex PCR; TCRdb lists only in-frame clones, some missing. The table shows 90,000 or so clones, with roughly 87% occurring only once. This specimen consisted of peripheral blood, obtained from a patient treated with radiotherapy plus ipilimumab. The chain is built from TRBV18 and TRBJ2-5, with no clear D. This receptor was obtained from a human donor with non-small cell lung cancer who had stable disease on radiotherapy plus ipilimumab. CDR3 sequence: CASGSALQETQYF. The CDR3 DNA sequence: TGTGCCAGCGGATCAGCCCTCCAAGAGACCCAGTACTTC.